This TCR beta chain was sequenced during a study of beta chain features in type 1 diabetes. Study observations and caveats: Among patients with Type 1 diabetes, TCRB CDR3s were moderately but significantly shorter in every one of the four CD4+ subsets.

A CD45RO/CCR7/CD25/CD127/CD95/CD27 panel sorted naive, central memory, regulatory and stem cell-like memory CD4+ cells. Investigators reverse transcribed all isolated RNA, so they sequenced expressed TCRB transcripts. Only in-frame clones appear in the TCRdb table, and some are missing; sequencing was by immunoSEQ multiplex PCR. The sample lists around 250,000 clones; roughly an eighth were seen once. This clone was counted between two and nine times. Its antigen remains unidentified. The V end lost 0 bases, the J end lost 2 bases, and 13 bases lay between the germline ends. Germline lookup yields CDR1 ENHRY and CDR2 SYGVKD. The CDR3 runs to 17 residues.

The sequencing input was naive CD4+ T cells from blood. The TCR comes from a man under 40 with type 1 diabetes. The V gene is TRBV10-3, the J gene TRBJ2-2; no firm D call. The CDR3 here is CAISESRVRINTGELFF. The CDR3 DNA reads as TGTGCCATCAGTGAGTCGAGAGTGAGAATAAACACCGGGGAGCTGTTTTTT.